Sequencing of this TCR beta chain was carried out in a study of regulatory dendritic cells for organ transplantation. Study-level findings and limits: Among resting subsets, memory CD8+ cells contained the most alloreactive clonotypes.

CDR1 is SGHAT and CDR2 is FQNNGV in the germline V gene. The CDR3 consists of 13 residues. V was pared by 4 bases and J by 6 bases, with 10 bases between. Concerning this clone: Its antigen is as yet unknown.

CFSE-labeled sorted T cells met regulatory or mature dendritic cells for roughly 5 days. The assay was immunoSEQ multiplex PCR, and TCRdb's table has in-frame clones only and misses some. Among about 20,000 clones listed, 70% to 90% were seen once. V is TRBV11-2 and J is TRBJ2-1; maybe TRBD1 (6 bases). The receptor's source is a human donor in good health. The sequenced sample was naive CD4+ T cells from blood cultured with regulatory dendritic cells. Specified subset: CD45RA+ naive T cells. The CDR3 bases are TGTGCCAGCAGCTCGGACAGATCCAATGAGCAGTTCTTC. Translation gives CASSSDRSNEQFF.